The sequence of this TCR beta chain was determined in a study of blood T cell repertoires in COVID-19. Assay used: immunoSEQ multiplex PCR; TCRdb lists only in-frame clones, some missing. The repertoire includes more than 250,000 clones, roughly 90% of them detected once, and about 0.7% sits in the top ten. Germline loops: CDR1 GTSNPN, CDR2 SVGIG (reference sequence). V was shortened by 0 bases and J by 2 bases, with 5 bases between the two germline ends. CDR3 length: 12 residues. Sequenced material: peripheral blood. This receptor was taken from a human donor in a cohort sampled during active COVID-19. The chain is built from TRBV30 and TRBJ2-7; D gene unclear. CDR3 region: CAWSVLAYEQYF. In DNA, the CDR3 is TGTGCCTGGAGTGTCCTAGCCTACGAGCAGTACTTC.